This TCR beta chain was sequenced for a study of chemoradiotherapy in HPV16-positive cancers (dated 2022 in TCRdb). A note on the overall study: Candidate HPV-specific T-cell clones and common TCR motifs were defined by functional T-cell assays performed on cells from two HPV16-positive patients. The candidate HPV-specific TCRs and motifs were subsequently tracked in TCR repertoires obtained from approximately 86 patients with HPV-related cancers. The study asked whether T-cell immunity to the HPV oncoproteins E6 and E7 changes during chemoradiotherapy and whether this immunity affects survival.

What the study reported, not specific to this receptor: The functional definition of HPV-specific T cells was derived from only two HPV16-positive patients, and the survival association was reported for HPV16-positive patients. Expansion of candidate HPV-specific clones and E7-related TCR motifs was observed in the tumor microenvironment during treatment, whereas no such expansion was observed for non-HPV-specific T cells. Improved recurrence-free survival in HPV16-positive patients was associated with expansion of HPV-responsive T cells during chemoradiotherapy.

CDR1 and CDR2 are drawn from the germline V gene: SQVTM, ANQGSEA. Including the terminal cysteine and phenylalanine, the CDR3 comprises 11 residues. This entry keeps only the CDR3 DNA: 33 bases, framed from base 1. V and J are truncated by 0 bases and 11 bases respectively, leaving an intervening sequence of 10 bases. Repertoires were sampled repeatedly over the course of chemoradiotherapy so that clonal expansion in the tumor microenvironment could be followed. To note about this clone: Its antigen remains undetermined. The sample holds no much larger clone one base away, and base qualities are not on file.

Library method: the immunoSEQ multiplex PCR assay. This immuneACCESS table, as held by TCRdb, lists in-frame sequences with V and J called but not all clones. Of the missing ones, under half trace to an unresolved V gene in checked studies; the others have no known cause. A total of approximately 8,300 clones appear in this sample, around 85% of them only once. The ten top clones hold more than 13% of the sample. The source material was blood, sampled from a patient who underwent chemoradiotherapy. Here the chain combines TRBV29-1 and TRBJ1-1; a tentative D call is TRBD1 (6 bases match). This receptor was identified in a human donor with HPV-associated anogenital cancer. The encoded CDR3 is CSVEEGGTAFF. The nucleotides are TGCAGCGTTGAAGAAGGGGGTACGGCTTTCTTT.